This TCR beta chain was sequenced for a study of blood T cells in healthy people across ages (dated by TCRdb to the mid-2010s). For the study in its entirety: In model experiments, template switching captured about one uniquely barcoded TCR beta cDNA molecule for every two T cells. To avoid experimental bias, donors of different ages were spread randomly across the sequencing lanes. For two donors (one aged 18 to 29 and one aged 80 or older), the study analyzed two additional independent replicas of 1 million unique cDNA reads from the same blood draw. Age-related changes in TCR beta repertoire diversity were measured in the study by deep sequencing normalized with unique cDNA molecular identifiers. Donors were grouped into four age groups: young (average approximately 16 years), middle-aged (around 39), aged (approximately 58) and long-lived (82).

Including the terminal cysteine and phenylalanine, the CDR3 comprises 13 residues. The read is trimmed to its CDR3 DNA, 39 bases read in frame from base 1. V and J lose 0 bases and 13 bases, and a span of 15 bases separates them. Libraries were prepared through 5' RACE. Sequencer: Illumina HiSeq 2500. A second PCR of roughly 7 to 11 cycles was performed with a sample-barcoded 5' primer and a J-beta primer mix. A template-switch 5' adaptor carrying 12 random nucleotides introduced a unique molecular identifier onto each TCR beta cDNA molecule. Each sample yielded at least 3 million CDR3-containing paired-end reads. First-strand cDNA synthesis was performed from all RNA using the Mint cDNA synthesis kit, with priming by a TRBC-specific oligonucleotide. Following uracil-DNA glycosylase treatment, all cDNA underwent a first 18-cycle PCR with the universal primers M1SS and BC2_uni_R. Per the authors' processing: For normalization, 1 million high-quality reads, each with a distinct molecular identifier, were randomly selected from each sample. Instead of being binned into consensus sequences, reads that shared molecular identifiers were thrown out. MiTCR, set to a Q25 quality threshold and the strictest error-elimination algorithm, was used for CDR3 identification, clonotype clustering and error correction. A nonparametric unseen species model using Euler transformation provided a lower-bound estimate of total TCR beta diversity. The public reads were run again by TCRdb, first through fastp at Q25 and then through MiXCR, and only productive beta chains were kept. Rows matching on CDR3 protein sequence are summarized as one entry with the most common DNA and genes. TCRdb, not the authors, supplied the V and J calls. Here the sample has 700,000 or so distinct CDR3 sequences; approximately 40% occur a single time. Jointly, the top ten make up 25% to 30% of the sample.

Donors were 30 to 45 systemically healthy Caucasian individuals from Russia aged roughly 6 to 90 years. Each donor gave about 9.7 milliliters of peripheral blood, drawn into EDTA-treated Vacutainer tubes. Ficoll-Paque density-gradient centrifugation was used to isolate PBMCs, with at least 6.5 million per sample. Trizol reagent was used to extract total RNA from the PBMCs, yielding at least 6 micrograms per sample. For every donor, an aliquot of PBMCs went through flow cytometry to measure the percentages of naive CD45RAhigh/CD27high T cells. This clonotype was observed a handful of times. The antigen it recognizes is unknown. Base qualities are not at hand, and no much larger clone is one base apart. General study outcomes and caveats: Estimates of total diversity based on one million sequenced T cells were regarded as lower bounds and as underestimates. Conclusive comparison of naive and antigen-experienced compartments was prevented by the profiling of bulk unsorted PBMCs. Observed TCR beta diversity per million T cells fell roughly linearly with age, and a significant reduction was already apparent by age roughly 41. A strong correlation was found between observed TCR beta diversity and the percentage of naive T cells measured by flow cytometry. The CMV infection status of donors was not known, potentially confounding age-related changes in expanded clonotypes. The long-lived group showed more naive CD4+ T cells, fewer expanded clones and increased TCR diversity than the aged group, suggesting age selection.

Recombination linked TRBV12-3 or TRBV12-4 to TRBJ1-2, with TRBD1 tentatively as D gene (5 bases match). Sequenced sample: blood. The receptor was derived from a man at least 80 years old in good health. Here the CDR3 is given as CASSLALRGASTF. The nucleotide sequence is given as TGTGCCAGCAGTTTAGCGCTGCGAGGGGCTTCCACCTTC.